These 17 T cell receptor beta chains share one sample of origin, sequenced in a study of blood T cells in healthy people across ages (dated by TCRdb to 2014 to 2015). Library preparation employed 5' RACE. For sequencing, an Illumina HiSeq 2500 was employed. A second PCR of roughly 7 to 12 cycles was performed with a sample-barcoded 5' primer and a J-beta primer mix. TCRdb trimmed public reads at Q25 via fastp, called clones via MiXCR and kept in-frame beta chains. Entries that share a CDR3 protein sequence are merged under the most common genes and DNA. The sample yields 950,000 to 1,200,000 distinct CDR3 sequences; roughly two fifths were counted once. In total, the top ten clones hold around 13% of the sample. Sample: blood. These receptors were obtained from a man aged 18 to 29 in good health.

V is TRBV20-1 and J is TRBJ1-5, with D perhaps matching TRBD1 (5 bases). Between the trimmed V and J ends, which lost 2 bases and 6 bases, there was a span of 11 bases. Germline CDR1 is DFQATT and CDR2 is SNEGSKA (reference sequence). CDR3 size: 13 residues. CDR3 region: CSARSRARQPQHF. The CDR3 DNA sequence: TGCAGTGCTAGATCCAGGGCGCGTCAGCCCCAGCATTTT.

The gene calls are TRBV27 and TRBJ2-3; D remains unclear. The CDR3 is made up of 13 amino acids. Trimming shortened V by 6 bases and J by 6 bases, and 13 bases separated the two germline ends. The germline V gene has CDR1 MNHEY and CDR2 SMNVEV (reference sequence). CDR3: CASSRSAADTQYF. The CDR3 DNA reads as TGTGCCAGCAGCCGCTCGGCCGCTGATACGCAGTATTTT.

This clonotype was recorded a few times. The chain combines TRBV6-5 with TRBJ2-5; TRBD2 matches 7 bases. The J call may be incorrect, as the DNA end agrees better with TRBJ2-7. The CDR3 extends over 15 amino acids. Germline CDR1 MNHEY, CDR2 SVGAGI. The CDR3, as DNA: TGTGCCAGCAAAATACGGGGGGATACCCCCTACGAGCAGTACTTC. Translation gives CASKIRGDTPYEQYF.

This clonotype was found a few times. V gene TRBV7-2 combines with J gene TRBJ2-3, with D hard to call. This CDR3 is 15 amino acids long. The germline V gene has CDR1 SGHTA and CDR2 FQGNSA. V was pared by 5 bases and J by 2 bases, with 14 bases between. Here the CDR3 DNA reads TGTGCCAGCAGCAACTACGTCGGGTCCACAGATACGCAGTATTTT. This codes for CASSNYVGSTDTQYF.

The chain is built from TRBV5-1 and TRBJ2-3; D may match TRBD1 or TRBD2 (5 bases each). CDR1 is SGHRS and CDR2 is YFSETQ in the germline V gene. V shed 4 bases and J shed 5 bases, with 17 bases lying between them. This CDR3 contains 15 residues. The CDR3 coding sequence is TGCGCCAGCAGCCCAACGGGACCGCAAAAAGATACGCAGTATTTT. As protein: CASSPTGPQKDTQYF.

Turning to this clonotype: One end of the junction varies from germline; a read error may be responsible. The chain is built from TRBV10-3 and TRBJ1-3, with D possibly matching TRBD1 (5 bases). Germline CDR1 is ENHRY and CDR2 is SYGVKD. This CDR3 has 15 residues. The CDR3 reads CATRDWSSSGNTLYF. CDR3 nucleotide sequence: TGTGCCACAAGGGACTGGAGCAGCTCTGGAAACACCCTATATTTT.

To note about this clonotype: This may be a read error: a much more frequent sequence differs by one nucleotide. The gene calls are TRBV20-1 and TRBJ2-3, with a weak D call TRBD2 (5 bases). The CDR3 is 15 amino acids. Trimming took 5 bases from V and 2 from J, leaving 17 bases between them. Per the germline V gene, CDR1 is DFQATT and CDR2 is SNEGSKA (reference sequence). CDR3 nucleotide sequence: TGCAGTGCTGACGATCCGGGGTCAGACACAGATACGCAGTATTTT. Protein: CSADDPGSDTDTQYF.

Worth noting for this clonotype: Compared with germline, one end of the junction differs, possibly owing to a read error. The V and J genes are TRBV9 and TRBJ2-1; 9 bases align to TRBD2. The CDR3 contains 15 residues. From germline, CDR1 is SGDLS and CDR2 YYNGEE. The CDR3 region is CASSVVSGGFNERFF. CDR3 nucleotides: TGTGCCAGCAGCGTAGTAAGCGGGGGGTTCAATGAGCGGTTCTTC.

The genes are TRBV12-3 or TRBV12-4 and TRBJ2-3; 11 nucleotides match TRBD2. Trimming removed 7 bases from V and 15 bases from J; junction bases left unmatched: 21. The CDR3 covers 16 residues. The CDR3 reads CASKVVLAGGTDVQYF. The DNA for the CDR3 is TGTGCCAGCAAGGTTGTCCTAGCGGGGGGCACAGATGTGCAATATTTT.

This clonotype was found a few times. This rearrangement joins TRBV7-9 to TRBJ1-6; D unclear. Trimming shortened V by 4 bases and J by 7 bases, and 20 bases separated the two germline ends. Germline V gene lookup returns CDR1 SEHNR and CDR2 FQNEAQ (reference sequence). The CDR3 has 17 amino acids. For the CDR3, the DNA is TGTGCCAGCAGCTCCGTCCCTGAAGGGCCGAGGAATTCACCCCTCCACTTT. Translating gives CASSSVPEGPRNSPLHF.

This clonotype occurred a few times. This rearrangement joins TRBV12-3 or TRBV12-4 to TRBJ2-1; D ambiguous. The CDR3 has 16 residues. Trimming took 2 bases from V and 0 from J, leaving 11 bases between them. The CDR3 spells CASSLSSESSYNEQFF. In nucleotides, the CDR3 is TGTGCCAGCAGTTTATCGTCAGAAAGCTCCTACAATGAGCAGTTCTTC.

There are a few counts of this clonotype. The chain combines TRBV2 with TRBJ2-1; 9 bases are a match to TRBD2. The CDR3 is 16 amino acids. V gave up 6 bases and J gave up 5 bases; unmatched junction bases: 11. Germline V gene lookup returns CDR1 SNHLY and CDR2 FYNNEI. The CDR3 nucleotides read TGTGCCAGCAGCCATCTTCTAGCGGGGCCAAACAATGAGCAGTTCTTC. Its translation: CASSHLLAGPNNEQFF.

This clonotype was counted at least ten times. This chain uses TRBV12-3 or TRBV12-4 with TRBJ2-1, with 7 nucleotides matching TRBD1. V lost 6 bases to trimming and J lost 2 bases; unmatched junction nucleotides: 4. The CDR3 runs 14 residues. The CDR3 reads CASSRGQTYNEQFF. CDR3 nucleotide sequence: TGTGCCAGCAGCAGGGGACAGACCTACAATGAGCAGTTCTTC.

This clonotype was detected only a few times. The V call is TRBV7-2, the J call TRBJ2-2, with D maybe TRBD2 (5 bases). The V end lost 5 bases, the J end lost 4 bases, and 11 bases lay between the germline ends. The germline gives CDR1 SGHTA, CDR2 FQGNSA. This CDR3 comprises 14 residues. The CDR3: CASSEGRSTGELFF. CDR3 coding DNA: TGTGCCAGCAGCGAAGGGAGAAGCACCGGGGAGCTGTTTTTT.

Comment on this clonotype: At one boundary the junction diverges from the germline segment, which might be a read error. The chain joins TRBV6-5 to TRBJ1-3; possibly TRBD1 for D (5 bases). The length of the CDR3 is 15 residues. Germline CDR1 MNHEY, CDR2 SVGAGI. CDR3 nucleotides: TGTGCCAGCCGTTACTCCGGGACGTACCGGGACACCATATATTTT. As protein: CASRYSGTYRDTIYF.

As for this clonotype: A read error may produce the germline difference seen at one junction end. The V and J genes are TRBV6-6 and TRBJ2-4; weak D call: TRBD2 (6 bases). The J call may be wrong; the DNA end is better matched by TRBJ2-5. The CDR3 has 16 amino acids. Germline assignment: CDR1 MNHNY and CDR2 SVGAGI (reference sequence). CDR3 sequence: CASGYSLIGGGETQYF. The CDR3 DNA reads as TGTGCCAGCGGTTACTCCCTTATCGGGGGTGGAGAGACCCAGTACTTC.

This clonotype appeared a few times. This chain joins TRBV2 and TRBJ1-2; no clear D gene. V dropped 6 bases and J dropped 5 bases, with 16 bases sitting between them. This CDR3 comprises 14 residues. Germline V gene sequence: CDR1 SNHLY, CDR2 FYNNEI. The CDR3 DNA follows: TGTGCCAGCAGGGCGGCCCAGAGATCTTATGGCTACACCTTC. Its translation is CASRAAQRSYGYTF.